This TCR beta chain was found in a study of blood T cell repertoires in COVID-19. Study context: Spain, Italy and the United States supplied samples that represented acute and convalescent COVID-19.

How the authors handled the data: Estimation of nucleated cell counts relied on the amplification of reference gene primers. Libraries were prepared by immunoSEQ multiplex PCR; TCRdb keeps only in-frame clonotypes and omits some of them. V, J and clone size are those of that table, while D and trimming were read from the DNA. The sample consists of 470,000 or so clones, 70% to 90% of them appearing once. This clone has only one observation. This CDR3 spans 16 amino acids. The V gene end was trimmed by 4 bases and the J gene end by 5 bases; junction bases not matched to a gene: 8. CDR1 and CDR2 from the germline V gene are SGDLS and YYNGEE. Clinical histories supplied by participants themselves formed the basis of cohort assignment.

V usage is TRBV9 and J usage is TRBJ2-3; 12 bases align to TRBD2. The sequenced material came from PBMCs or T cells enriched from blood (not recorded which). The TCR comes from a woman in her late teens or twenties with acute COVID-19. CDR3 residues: CASSLSSGGARDTQYF. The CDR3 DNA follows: TGTGCCAGCAGCTTATCTAGCGGGGGGGCGAGAGATACGCAGTATTTT.